A single sample is the source of the 17 T cell receptor beta chains below, sequenced in a study of response to subunit inactivated influenza vaccine. TCRdb reanalysed the RT-PCR reads using MiXCR and keeps one entry per CDR3 protein. The sample consists of roughly 570,000 distinct CDR3 sequences, 14% of them appearing once. The material sequenced was PBMCs from blood, taken about 13 days after vaccination. These receptors came from a man aged 50-60 years who received an inactivated influenza vaccine.

This clonotype appeared a few times. The chain is built from TRBV19 and TRBJ2-1; 9 bases agree with TRBD1. Germline values: CDR1 LNHDA, CDR2 SQIVND (reference sequence). The CDR3 is 16 amino acids. V lost 5 bases to trimming and J lost 8 bases; unmatched junction nucleotides: 13. In DNA, the CDR3 is TGTGCCAGTAGTTACCGGGACAGGGAGTTCAACGATGAGCAGTTCTTC. Translated, it gives CASSYRDREFNDEQFF.

Turning to this clonotype: The junction and the germline gene differ at one end; a read error may be behind it. The chain joins TRBV20-1 to TRBJ2-1; 8 nucleotides align to TRBD2. Germline lookup yields CDR1 DFQATT and CDR2 SNEGSKA (reference sequence). This CDR3 has 17 residues. The CDR3 DNA is TGCTGTGCTAGAGATCATATGCGGGGGGCCTCTTACAATGAGCAGTTCTTC. Its protein product is CCARDHMRGASYNEQFF.

The chain carries TRBV28 and TRBJ2-1; a weak D match, TRBD2 (6 bases). CDR3 length: 15 amino acids. Germline assignment: CDR1 MDHEN and CDR2 SYDVKM. With 3 bases removed from V and 7 bases from J, the gap between germline ends came to 16 bases. This chain's CDR3 is CASSLNLNRGNEQFF. CDR3 DNA sequence: TGTGCCAGCAGTTTGAACCTGAACCGGGGGAATGAGCAGTTCTTC.

V gene TRBV20-1 combines with J gene TRBJ2-7, with a possible D match to TRBD2 (5 bases). CDR1 is DFQATT, CDR2 SNEGSKA, per germline (reference sequence). The CDR3 spans 16 residues. Trimming left V 0 bases short and J 0 bases short, with 15 bases between. This chain's CDR3 is CSARDHALTTSYEQYF. The CDR3 DNA reads as TGCAGTGCTAGAGATCACGCCCTGACTACCTCCTACGAGCAGTACTTC.

This clonotype was detected a few times. The V call is TRBV20-1, the J call TRBJ1-5; D is unresolved. There are 12 residues in the CDR3. Germline-derived CDR1 and CDR2 are DFQATT and SNEGSKA (reference sequence). V shed 3 bases and J shed 5 bases, with 8 bases lying between them. The CDR3 protein is CSASFGDQPQHF. CDR3 nucleotides: TGCAGTGCTAGTTTCGGGGATCAGCCCCAGCATTTT.

V and J are TRBV12-3 or TRBV12-4 and TRBJ1-1; D not certain. Trimming took 0 bases from V and 6 from J, leaving 8 bases between them. CDR3 length equals 13 residues. CDR3 sequence: CASSLAGFAEAFF. In nucleotides, the CDR3 is TGTGCCAGCAGTTTAGCAGGGTTCGCTGAAGCTTTCTTT.

This rearrangement joins TRBV7-8 to TRBJ2-5; 11 bases align to TRBD2. This CDR3 has 16 amino acids. CDR1 and CDR2 from the germline V gene are SGHVS and FQNEAQ. Trimming cost V 1 base and J 5 bases; bases outside gene matches: 6. For the CDR3, the DNA is TGTGCCAGCAGCTTAGTTACTAGCGGGAGCGGGGAGACCCAGTACTTC. It codes for CASSLVTSGSGETQYF. The full variable domain, its missing parts supplied by reference TRBV7-8 and TRBJ2-5, is GAGVSQSPRYKVAKRGQDVALRCDPISGHVSLFWYQQALGQGPEFLTYFQNEAQLDKSGLPSDRFFAERPEGSVSTLKIQRTQQEDSAVYLCASSLVTSGSGETQYFGPGTRLLVL.

This clonotype was seen at least ten times. Sequence at one end of the junction differs from germline and may be a read error. The rearrangement joins TRBV7-2 to TRBJ1-1; 8 bases are a match to TRBD1. The CDR3 is 13 amino acids. Germline CDR1 and CDR2: SGHTA and FQGNSA. CDR3 sequence reads: CASSWTGNAEAFF. The CDR3 DNA is TGTGCCAGCAGCTGGACAGGGAACGCTGAAGCTTTCTTT.

The chain couples TRBV7-6 to TRBJ2-7; D is possibly TRBD1 (5 bases). The CDR3 spans 14 residues. The germline gives CDR1 SGHVS, CDR2 FNYEAQ. The V end lost 5 bases, the J end lost 8 bases, and 19 bases lay between the germline ends. As DNA, the CDR3 is TGTGCCAGCAGCCGAGACCAGGGATCTACGCAGCAGTACTTC. Its translation: CASSRDQGSTQQYF.

V usage is TRBV9 and J usage is TRBJ2-2, with TRBD2 matching 7 bases. J was trimmed by 3 bases and V by 0 bases; bases with no gene match: 5. The CDR3 runs to 16 residues. CDR1 and CDR2 (germline): SGDLS, YYNGEE. The CDR3: CASSVVGLADTGELFF. Here the CDR3 DNA reads TGTGCCAGCAGCGTAGTTGGGCTAGCGGACACCGGGGAGCTGTTTTTT.

The V gene is TRBV5-6, the J gene TRBJ2-1; 9 nucleotides match TRBD2. J lost 12 bases, V lost 4 bases, and 5 bases had no gene match. This CDR3 comprises 12 residues. Per the germline V gene, CDR1 is SGHDT and CDR2 is YYEEEE. The CDR3 reads CASSLGLASQFF. The CDR3 nucleotides read TGTGCCAGCAGCCTTGGACTAGCGTCGCAGTTCTTC.

This chain joins TRBV12-3 or TRBV12-4 and TRBJ2-2; a weak D match, TRBD2 (6 bases). Trimming removed 1 base from V and 8 bases from J, with 11 bases in between. The CDR3 length is 14 residues. The CDR3 spells CASSLVTRTGELFF. CDR3 in DNA: TGTGCCAGCAGTTTAGTGACTAGAACAGGGGAGCTGTTTTTT.

The V and J genes are TRBV7-2 and TRBJ2-7; D possibly matches TRBD1 or TRBD2 (5 bases each). The V gene's germline CDR1 is SGHTA and CDR2 FQGNSA. Deletions cut 5 bases from V and 1 base from J, with 18 bases between. CDR3 length: 16 residues. CDR3 in amino acids: CASSHREGFSSYEQYF. Written as DNA, the CDR3 is TGTGCCAGCAGCCACCGCGAGGGGTTTAGTTCCTACGAGCAGTACTTC.

In this sample, this clonotype turned up a few times. The CDR3 here is CAISGSAGGYEQYF. CDR3 bases: TGTGCCATCAGTGGTTCAGCGGGAGGGTACGAGCAGTACTTC. The chain links TRBV10-3 to TRBJ2-7, with 10 bases lining up with TRBD2. The CDR3 is 14 amino acids. V lost 4 bases and J lost 4; bases outside the gene matches: 4. Germline V gives CDR1 ENHRY, CDR2 SYGVKD.

CDR3 sequence: CSASVPGHTTDTQYF. As DNA, the CDR3 is TGCAGTGCTAGCGTACCGGGACACACCACAGATACGCAGTATTTT. This chain uses TRBV20-1 with TRBJ2-3; a possible D gene is TRBD1 (6 bases). The CDR3 sequence is 15 residues long. In germline, CDR1 is DFQATT, CDR2 SNEGSKA (reference sequence). Trimming removed 3 bases at V and 2 bases at J, with 15 bases between.

This rearrangement joins TRBV11-2 to TRBJ2-7; D is unresolved. Germline loops: CDR1 SGHAT, CDR2 FQNNGV. V shed 3 bases and J shed 0 bases, with 12 bases lying between them. The CDR3 contains 15 residues. The CDR3 sequence is CASSFGPQSSYEQYF. CDR3 sequence (DNA): TGTGCCAGCAGCTTCGGACCGCAGAGCTCCTACGAGCAGTACTTC.

The table lists this clonotype with a few counts. The chain combines TRBV7-2 with TRBJ2-1; D is perhaps TRBD2 (6 bases). CDR1 is SGHTA, CDR2 FQGNSA, per germline. CDR3 size: 12 residues. The germline V and J ends were trimmed by 4 bases and 13 bases, with 14 bases remaining between them. CDR3 in amino acids: CASSSSGGAQFF. CDR3 nucleotides: TGTGCCAGCAGCTCGTCCGGCGGGGCCCAGTTCTTC.